The 3 T cell receptor beta chains below come from one sample, sequenced in a study of molecular identifiers for immune sequencing clone quantification. TCRdb reprocessed the PCR reads with MiXCR, giving one entry per CDR3 protein. The sample shows about half a million distinct CDR3 sequences, 20% to 25% of them seen only once. The sequencing input was naive CD8+ T cells from blood, with Jurkat cell RNA spiked in. Stated subset: FACS-sorted CD8+CD4-CCR7+CD45RA+ naive T cells. These receptors were obtained from a human donor in good health. Some libraries in this study had Jurkat cell RNA spiked in.

The rearrangement links TRBV6-2 or TRBV6-3 to TRBJ1-5; TRBD1 matches at 7 bases. Per germline, CDR1 MNHEY and CDR2 SVGEGT. Trimming removed 5 bases from V and 7 bases from J; junction bases left unmatched: 5. This CDR3 region has 13 residues. The CDR3 DNA follows: TGTGCCAGCAGTCACAGGGGAAGCCAGCCCCAGCATTTT. Translated, it gives CASSHRGSQPQHF.

In its sample, this clonotype was seen many times. The chain uses TRBV9 and TRBJ2-7, with D possibly being TRBD1 or TRBD2 (5 bases each). Between the trimmed V and J ends, which lost 0 bases and 2 bases, there was a span of 12 bases. Per the germline V gene, CDR1 is SGDLS and CDR2 is YYNGEE. This CDR3 has 15 residues. The chain's CDR3 is CASSVAPGAAYEQYF. Written as DNA, the CDR3 is TGTGCCAGCAGCGTAGCACCCGGGGCGGCCTACGAGCAGTACTTC.

This clonotype was recorded many times. The chain joins TRBV6-5 to TRBJ2-7; 10 bases are a match to TRBD2. The V segment lost 0 bases and the J segment 4 bases; nucleotides outside the gene matches: 6. The CDR3 is 16 residues long. CDR1 MNHEY and CDR2 SVGAGI come from the germline V gene. The CDR3 region is CASSYSVAGGAYEQYF. The CDR3 bases are TGTGCCAGCAGTTACTCGGTAGCGGGAGGAGCTTACGAGCAGTACTTC.